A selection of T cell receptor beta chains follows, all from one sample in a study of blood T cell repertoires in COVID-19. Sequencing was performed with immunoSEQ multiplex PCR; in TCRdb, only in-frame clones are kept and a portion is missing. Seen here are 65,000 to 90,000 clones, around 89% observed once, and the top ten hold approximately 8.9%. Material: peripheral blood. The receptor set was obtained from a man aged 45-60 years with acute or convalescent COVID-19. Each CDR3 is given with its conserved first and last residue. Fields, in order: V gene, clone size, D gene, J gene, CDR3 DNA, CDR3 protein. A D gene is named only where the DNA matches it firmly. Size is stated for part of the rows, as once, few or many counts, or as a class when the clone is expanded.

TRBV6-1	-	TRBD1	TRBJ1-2	TGTGCCAGCAGTGTCCTCCGGGACAGATACATTTATGGCTACACCTTC	CASSVLRDRYIYGYTF
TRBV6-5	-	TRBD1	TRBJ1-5	TGTGCCAGCAGCCCCGGGACAGGCCTATATCAGCCCCAGCATTTT	CASSPGTGLYQPQHF
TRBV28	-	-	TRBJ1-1	TGTGCCAGCAGTCTGCAGGCCACTGAAGCTTTCTTT	CASSLQATEAFF
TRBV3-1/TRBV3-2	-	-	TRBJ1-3	TGTGCCAGCAGCCGCACAGGTTCCTCTGGAAACACCATATATTTT	CASSRTGSSGNTIYF
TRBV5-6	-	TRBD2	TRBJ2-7	TGTGCCAGCAGCTTTCCCGGGGGGGCTGCCGAGCAGTACTTC	CASSFPGGAAEQYF
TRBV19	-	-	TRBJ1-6	TGTGCCAGTAGGCCTGACCAGGGGTTCTCACCCCTCCACTTT	CASRPDQGFSPLHF
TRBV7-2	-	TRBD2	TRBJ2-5	TGTGCCAGCAGCCCGAGACTAGCTCAAGAGACCCAGTACTTC	CASSPRLAQETQYF
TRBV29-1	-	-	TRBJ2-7	TGCAGCGTTGAAGATCAGGTCAGGGGTAGGACCTACGAGCAGTACTTC	CSVEDQVRGRTYEQYF
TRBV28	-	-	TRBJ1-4	TGTGCCAGCAGTTCCTCCCGGGAGACTAATGAAAAACTGTTTTTT	CASSSSRETNEKLFF
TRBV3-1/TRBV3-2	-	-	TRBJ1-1	TGTGCCAGCAGCCCGAAGGGGCCCGGTGAAGCTTTCTTT	CASSPKGPGEAFF
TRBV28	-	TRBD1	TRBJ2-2	TGTGCCAGCAGCGAAGAGGGACAGGGGAACACCGGGGAGCTGTTTTTT	CASSEEGQGNTGELFF
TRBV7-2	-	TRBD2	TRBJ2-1	TGTGCCAGCAGCGTAACTACCCTAGCGGGGGGTGTCTTC	CASSVTTLAGGVF
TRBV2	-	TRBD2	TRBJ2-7	TGTGCCAGCAGTGAACTTCTAGCGGGGGCCTACTCCTACGAGCAGTACTTC	CASSELLAGAYSYEQYF
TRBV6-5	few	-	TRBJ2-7	TGTGCCAGCAGTTACTCGACACAGGGGGGGGACGAGCAGTACTTC	CASSYSTQGGDEQYF
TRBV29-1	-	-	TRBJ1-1	TGCAGCGTTGGATCCTCACAGCAGCAGGGAGCTTTCTTT	CSVGSSQQQGAFF
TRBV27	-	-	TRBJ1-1	TGTGCCAGCAGGGATTACAGGGACAACACTGAAGCTTTCTTT	CASRDYRDNTEAFF
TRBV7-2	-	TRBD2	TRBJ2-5	TGTGCCAGCAGCTTAGCCGGGGGGGCCGAGGAGACCCAGTACTTC	CASSLAGGAEETQYF
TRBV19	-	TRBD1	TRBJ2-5	TGTGCCAGTAGCTCGACGACAGGGGGCGCGAATACCCAGTACTTC	CASSSTTGGANTQYF
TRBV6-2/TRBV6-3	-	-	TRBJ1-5	TGTGCCAGCAGTGACCCACAGAGATATAGCAATCAGCCCCAGCATTTT	CASSDPQRYSNQPQHF
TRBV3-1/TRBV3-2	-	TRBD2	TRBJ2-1	TGTGCCAGCAGCCAACCACCGGGACTAGCGGGGGGGGGAGTCTACAATGAGCAGTTCTTC	CASSQPPGLAGGGVYNEQFF
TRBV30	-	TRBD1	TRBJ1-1	TGTGCCTGGAGTGGACAGGGGATCACTGAAGCTTTCTTT	CAWSGQGITEAFF
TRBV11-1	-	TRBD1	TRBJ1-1	TGTGCCAGCAGCTTAGCGTCAGGGGGCGGCACTGAAGCTTTCTTT	CASSLASGGGTEAFF
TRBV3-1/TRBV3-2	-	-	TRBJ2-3	TGTGCCAGCAGCCAGATGGTCGGGGGGCCCACAGATACGCAGTATTTT	CASSQMVGGPTDTQYF
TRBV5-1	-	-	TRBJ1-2	TGCGCCAGCAGCGAAGACGGTAGCCCTAACTATGGCTACACCTTC	CASSEDGSPNYGYTF
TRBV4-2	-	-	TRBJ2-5	TGTGCCAGCAGCCAAGAGGGCGGGGCGCACGCTATAAAGACCCAGTACTTC	CASSQEGGAHAIKTQYF
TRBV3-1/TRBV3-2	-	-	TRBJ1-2	TGTGCCAGCAGCCAAGACACAGGATCATCAGGTGGCTACACCTTC	CASSQDTGSSGGYTF
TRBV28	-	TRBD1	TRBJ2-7	TGTGCCAGCAGCTCGGGACAGGGGTACGAGCAGTACTTC	CASSSGQGYEQYF
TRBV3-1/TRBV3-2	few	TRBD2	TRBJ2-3	TGTGCCAGCAGCCTCCTAATTAGCGGGGGAGCAACAGATACGCAGTATTTT	CASSLLISGGATDTQYF
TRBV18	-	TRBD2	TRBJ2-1	TGTGCCAGCTCACCCGTTAGCGGGGGAGCCAATGAGCAGTTCTTC	CASSPVSGGANEQFF
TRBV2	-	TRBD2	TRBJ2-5	TGTGCCAGCAGTGTTATTTCTAGCGGGGGGCTAGAGACCCAGTACTTC	CASSVISSGGLETQYF
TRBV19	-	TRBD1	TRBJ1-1	TGTGCCAGTAGTATGGGACAGGGCCTCACTGAAGCTTTCTTT	CASSMGQGLTEAFF
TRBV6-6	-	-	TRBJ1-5	TGTGCCAGCAGTTCACAGGGTGGTCAGCCCCAGCATTTT	CASSSQGGQPQHF
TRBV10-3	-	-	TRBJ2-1	TGTGCCATCAGTGAGGCGGAATACAATGAGCAGTTCTTC	CAISEAEYNEQFF
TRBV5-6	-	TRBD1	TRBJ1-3	TGTGCCAGCAGCGCAACCGGACAGGGGAAAGGAAACACCATATATTTT	CASSATGQGKGNTIYF
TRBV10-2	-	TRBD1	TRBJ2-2	TGCGCCACCAGCCTCCGGGACAGGGGTACCGGGGAGCTGTTTTTT	CATSLRDRGTGELFF
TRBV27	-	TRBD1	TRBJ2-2	TGTGCCAGCAGCAAGGACAGGGGGCATACCGGGGAGCTGTTTTTT	CASSKDRGHTGELFF
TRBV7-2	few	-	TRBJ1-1	TGTGCCAGCAGCTCACAGGGAAACACTGAAGCTTTCTTT	CASSSQGNTEAFF
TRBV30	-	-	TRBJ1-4	TGTGCCTGGAGTTCGACAGGTACAAATGAAAAACTGTTTTTT	CAWSSTGTNEKLFF
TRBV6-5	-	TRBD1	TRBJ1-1	TGTGCCAGTCAATACAAAAAACAGGGGGATGCTTTCTTT	CASQYKKQGDAFF
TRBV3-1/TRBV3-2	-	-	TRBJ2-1	TGTGCCAGCGGGGACATCGGCTCCTACAATGAGCAGTTCTTC	CASGDIGSYNEQFF
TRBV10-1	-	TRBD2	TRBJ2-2	TGCGCCAGCAGTGGGAGTAGCGGGGGCCCAACAACCGGGGAGCTGTTTTTT	CASSGSSGGPTTGELFF
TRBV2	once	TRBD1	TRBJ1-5	TGTGCCAGCAGAGGGACAGGGGGCGATCAGCCCCAGCATTTT	CASRGTGGDQPQHF
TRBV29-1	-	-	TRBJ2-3	TGCAGCGTTGAAGCCCAAAGGGGAGATACGCAGTATTTT	CSVEAQRGDTQYF
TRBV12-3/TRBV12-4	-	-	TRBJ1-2	TGTGCCAGCGGGACATCTGGGGGCTACACCTTC	CASGTSGGYTF
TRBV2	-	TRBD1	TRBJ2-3	TGTGCCAGCATTAAAACCGGGACAGGGTACACAGATACGCAGTATTTT	CASIKTGTGYTDTQYF
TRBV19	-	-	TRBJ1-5	TGTGCCAGTAGTTCATCCCAGCCCCAGCATTTT	CASSSSQPQHF
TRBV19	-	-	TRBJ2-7	TGTGCCAGTAGCAACCAGGGCTCCTACGAGCAGTACTTC	CASSNQGSYEQYF
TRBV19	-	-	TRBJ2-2	TGTGCCAGTACCCATGTCCCTAGCGACTACACCGGGGAGCTGTTTTTT	CASTHVPSDYTGELFF
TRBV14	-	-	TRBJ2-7	TGTGCCAGCAGCCAAGAGACGGGAATATACGAGCAGTACTTC	CASSQETGIYEQYF
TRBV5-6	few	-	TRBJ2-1	TGTGCCAGCAGTCGAGAGACCTACAATGAGCAGTTCTTC	CASSRETYNEQFF
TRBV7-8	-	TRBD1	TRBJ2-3	TGTGCCAGCAGCCTAGACAGGGGTACGGATACGCAGTATTTT	CASSLDRGTDTQYF
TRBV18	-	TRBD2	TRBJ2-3	TGTGCCAGCTCAGAGAGACTAGCGGGGGATACGCAGTATTTT	CASSERLAGDTQYF
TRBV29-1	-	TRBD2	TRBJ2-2	TGCAGCGTGAGCCGGGACAGGAGACTTCGGACTAGCGGGGGGTACACCGGGGAGCTGTTTTTT	CSVSRDRRLRTSGGYTGELFF
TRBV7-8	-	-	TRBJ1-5	TGTGCCAGCAGCTTGGGAACAGGGAAAAAAAATCAGCCCCAGCATTTT	CASSLGTGKKNQPQHF
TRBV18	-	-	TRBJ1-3	TGTGCCAGCTCAGAAATAGGGGTCTCTGGAAACACCATATATTTT	CASSEIGVSGNTIYF
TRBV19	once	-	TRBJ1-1	TGTGCCAGTAGTACCCGGGGGAACACTGAAGCTTTCTTT	CASSTRGNTEAFF
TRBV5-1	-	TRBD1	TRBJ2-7	TGCGCCAGCAGCTTAGGGACAGTTTCCTACGAGCAGTACTTC	CASSLGTVSYEQYF